These T cell receptor beta chains were read from a single sample in a study of patients and donors after allogeneic stem cell transplantation. TCRdb redid the calling of the RT-PCR reads with MiXCR, one entry per CDR3 protein. Of 70,000 to 75,000 distinct CDR3 sequences in the sample, 26% are singletons; the top ten hold around 27%. Specimen: blood, either unsorted or a sorted T cell fraction (not recorded which). The receptors stem from a human donor who was either an allogeneic HSCT recipient or a stem cell or donor lymphocyte infusion donor (not recorded which). It is not recorded whose cells these are; they may come from a transplant donor. Each CDR3 is given without its conserved first and last residue.

cdr3_aa: ASSLVVTGFTGELF; j_call: TRBJ2-2; v_call: TRBV7-9
cdr3_aa: ASSLPKSGRASYNEQF; j_call: TRBJ2-1; v_call: TRBV9
cdr3_aa: ASSLDILAKNIQY; j_call: TRBJ2-4; v_call: TRBV7-2
cdr3_aa: SATHRGGGNTIY; j_call: TRBJ1-3; v_call: TRBV20-1
cdr3_aa: ASRHRGDPPEAF; j_call: TRBJ1-1; v_call: TRBV3-1
cdr3_aa: ASSLVDSWTGDHNEQF; j_call: TRBJ2-1; v_call: TRBV11-2
cdr3_aa: ASSLDGSFSGANVLT; j_call: TRBJ2-6; v_call: TRBV3-1
cdr3_aa: ASRDGGPFYNEQF; j_call: TRBJ2-1; v_call: TRBV27
cdr3_aa: SVVYREAGANVLT; j_call: TRBJ2-6; v_call: TRBV29-1
cdr3_aa: ASIHSGSQSYEQY; j_call: TRBJ2-7; v_call: TRBV12-3/TRBV12-4
cdr3_aa: AIAGTVNYGYT; j_call: TRBJ1-2; v_call: TRBV10-3
cdr3_aa: ATISEPATRKYGYT; j_call: TRBJ1-2; v_call: TRBV14
cdr3_aa: ASSESGTSYEQY; j_call: TRBJ2-7; v_call: TRBV5-1
cdr3_aa: ASSHQGGYT; j_call: TRBJ1-2; v_call: TRBV11-2
cdr3_aa: ASSPTGGTLNTEAF; j_call: TRBJ1-1; v_call: TRBV3-1
cdr3_aa: SAKTGRLYGYT; j_call: TRBJ1-2; v_call: TRBV20-1
cdr3_aa: ASSFGGGTEAF; j_call: TRBJ1-1; v_call: TRBV11-2
cdr3_aa: ASGGNTIY; j_call: TRBJ1-3; v_call: TRBV7-9